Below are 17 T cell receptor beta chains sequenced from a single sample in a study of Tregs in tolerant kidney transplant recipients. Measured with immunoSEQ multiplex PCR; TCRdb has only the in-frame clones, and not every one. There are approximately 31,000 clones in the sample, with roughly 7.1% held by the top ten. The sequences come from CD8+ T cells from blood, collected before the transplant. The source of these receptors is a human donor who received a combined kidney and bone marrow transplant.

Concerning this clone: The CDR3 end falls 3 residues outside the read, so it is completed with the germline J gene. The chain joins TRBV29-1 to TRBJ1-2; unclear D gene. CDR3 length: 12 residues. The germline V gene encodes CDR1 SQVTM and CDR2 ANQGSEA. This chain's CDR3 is CSVPGPGVGYTF. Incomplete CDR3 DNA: TGCAGCGTACCCGGGCCCGGGGTAGGC.

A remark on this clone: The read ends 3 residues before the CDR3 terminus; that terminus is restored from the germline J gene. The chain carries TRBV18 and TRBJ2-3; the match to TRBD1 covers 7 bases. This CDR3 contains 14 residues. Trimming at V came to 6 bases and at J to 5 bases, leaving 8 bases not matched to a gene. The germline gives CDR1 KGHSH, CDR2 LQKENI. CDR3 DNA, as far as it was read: TGTGCCAGCTCCCTGACAGGGTTGGGAGATACG. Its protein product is CASSLTGLGDT. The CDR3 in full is CASSLTGLGDTQYF.

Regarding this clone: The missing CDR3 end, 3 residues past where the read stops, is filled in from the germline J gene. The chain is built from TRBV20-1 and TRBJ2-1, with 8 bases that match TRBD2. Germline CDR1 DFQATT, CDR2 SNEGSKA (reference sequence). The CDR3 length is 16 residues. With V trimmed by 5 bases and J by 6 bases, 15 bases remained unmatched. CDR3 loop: CSADPVDSGTVNEQFF. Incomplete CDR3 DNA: TGCAGTGCTGACCCCGTGGATAGCGGGACCGTCAATGAG.

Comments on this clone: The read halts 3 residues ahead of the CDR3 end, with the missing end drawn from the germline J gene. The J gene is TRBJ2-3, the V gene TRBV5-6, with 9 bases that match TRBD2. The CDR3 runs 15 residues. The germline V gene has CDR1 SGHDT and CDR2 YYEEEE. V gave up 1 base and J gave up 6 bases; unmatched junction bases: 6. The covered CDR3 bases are TGTGCCAGCAGCTTGTTCGGGACTAGCAGCGATACG. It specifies CASSLFGTSSDT. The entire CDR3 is CASSLFGTSSDTQYF.

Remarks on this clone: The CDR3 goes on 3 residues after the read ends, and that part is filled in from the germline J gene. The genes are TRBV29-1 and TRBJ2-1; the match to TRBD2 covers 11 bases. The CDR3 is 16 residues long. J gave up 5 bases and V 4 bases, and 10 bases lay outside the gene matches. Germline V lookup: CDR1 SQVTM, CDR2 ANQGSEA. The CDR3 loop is CSVGGAPGLADNEQFF. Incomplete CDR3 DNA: TGCAGCGTTGGAGGGGCTCCGGGACTAGCGGACAATGAG.

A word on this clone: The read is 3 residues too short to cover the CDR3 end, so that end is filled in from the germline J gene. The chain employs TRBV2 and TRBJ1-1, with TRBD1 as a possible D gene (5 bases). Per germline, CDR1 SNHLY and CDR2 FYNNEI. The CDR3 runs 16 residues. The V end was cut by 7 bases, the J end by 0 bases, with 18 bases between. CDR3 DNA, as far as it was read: TGTGCCAGCAATTTCCGGGACTCCCCGATGAACACTGAA. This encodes CASNFRDSPMNTE. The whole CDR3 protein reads CASNFRDSPMNTEAFF. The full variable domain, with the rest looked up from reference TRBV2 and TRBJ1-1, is EPEVTQTPSHQVTQMGQEVILRCVPISNHLYFYWYRQILGQKVEFLVSFYNNEISEKSEIFDDQFSVERPDGSNFTLKIRSTKLEDSAMYFCASNFRDSPMNTEAFFGQGTRLTVV.

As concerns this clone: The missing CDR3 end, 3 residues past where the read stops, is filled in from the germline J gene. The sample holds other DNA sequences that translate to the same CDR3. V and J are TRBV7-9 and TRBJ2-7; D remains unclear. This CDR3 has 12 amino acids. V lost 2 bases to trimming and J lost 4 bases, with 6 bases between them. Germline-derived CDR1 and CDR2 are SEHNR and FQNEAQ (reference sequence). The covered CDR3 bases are TGTGCCAGCAGCTTACAAGGGTACGAG. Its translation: CASSLQGYE. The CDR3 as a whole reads CASSLQGYEQYF.

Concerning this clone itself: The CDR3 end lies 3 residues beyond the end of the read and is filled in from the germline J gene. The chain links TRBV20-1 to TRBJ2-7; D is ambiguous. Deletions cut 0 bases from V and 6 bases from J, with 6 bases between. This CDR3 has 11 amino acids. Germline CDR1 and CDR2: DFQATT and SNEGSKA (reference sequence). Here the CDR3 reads CSARDPIEQYF. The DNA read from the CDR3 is TGCAGTGCTAGAGATCCCATCGAG.

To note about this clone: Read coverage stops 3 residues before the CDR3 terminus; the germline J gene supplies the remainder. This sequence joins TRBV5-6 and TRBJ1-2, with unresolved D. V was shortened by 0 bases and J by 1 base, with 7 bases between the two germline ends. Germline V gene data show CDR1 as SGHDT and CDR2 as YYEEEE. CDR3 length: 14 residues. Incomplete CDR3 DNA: TGTGCCAGCAGCTTGGGGCAGAGTAACTATGGC. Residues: CASSLGQSNYG. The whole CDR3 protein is CASSLGQSNYGYTF.

The CDR3 reads CASSYRTSGTYEQYF. CDR3 DNA (partial): TGTGCCAGCAGTTACCGAACTAGCGGCACCTACGAG. V gene TRBV6-2 or TRBV6-3 combines with J gene TRBJ2-7; 8 bases line up with TRBD2. Read data end 3 residues before the CDR3 end; the end is taken from the germline J gene. This CDR3 has 15 amino acids. V shed 2 bases and J 2 bases; nucleotides not matched to a gene: 5. Per the germline V gene, CDR1 is MNHEY and CDR2 is SVGEGT.

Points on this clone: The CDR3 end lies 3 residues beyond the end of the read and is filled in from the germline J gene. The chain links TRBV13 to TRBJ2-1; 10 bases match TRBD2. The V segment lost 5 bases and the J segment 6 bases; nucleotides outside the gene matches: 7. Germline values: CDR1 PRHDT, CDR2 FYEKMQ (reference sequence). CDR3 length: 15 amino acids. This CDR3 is CASSRGLADTNEQFF. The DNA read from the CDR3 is TGTGCCAGCAGCCGAGGACTAGCGGACACCAATGAG.

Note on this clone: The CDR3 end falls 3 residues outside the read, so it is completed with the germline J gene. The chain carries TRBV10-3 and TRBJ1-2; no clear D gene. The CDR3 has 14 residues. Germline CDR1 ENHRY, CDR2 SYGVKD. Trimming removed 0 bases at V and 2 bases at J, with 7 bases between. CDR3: CAISESIGNYGYTF. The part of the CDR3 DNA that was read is TGTGCCATCAGTGAGTCGATAGGGAACTATGGC.

The CDR3 sequence: CASSDYETDTYSNQPQHF. The DNA read from the CDR3 is TGTGCCAGCAGTGATTACGAAACGGACACATATAGCAATCAGCCC. The V call is TRBV2, the J call TRBJ1-5; TRBD1 is a possible D gene (5 bases). The read ends 3 residues before the CDR3 terminus; that terminus is restored from the germline J gene. This CDR3 region has 18 residues. The V gene's germline CDR1 is SNHLY and CDR2 FYNNEI. Trimming removed 3 bases at V and 0 bases at J, with 18 bases between.

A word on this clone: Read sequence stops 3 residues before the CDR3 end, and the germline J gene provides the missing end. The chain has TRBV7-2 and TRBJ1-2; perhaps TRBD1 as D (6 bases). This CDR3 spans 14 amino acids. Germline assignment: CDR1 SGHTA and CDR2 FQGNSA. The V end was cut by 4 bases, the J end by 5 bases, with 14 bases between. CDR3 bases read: TGTGCCAGCAGCTCGACGGGACACCGATATGGC. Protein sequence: CASSSTGHRYG. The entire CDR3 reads CASSSTGHRYGYTF.

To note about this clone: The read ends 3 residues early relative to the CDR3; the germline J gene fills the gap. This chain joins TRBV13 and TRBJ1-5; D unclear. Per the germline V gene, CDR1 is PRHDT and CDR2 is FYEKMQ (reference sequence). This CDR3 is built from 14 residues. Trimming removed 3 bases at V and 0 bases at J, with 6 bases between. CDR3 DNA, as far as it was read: TGTGCCAGCAGCTTGGGCAGTAGCAATCAGCCC. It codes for CASSLGSSNQP. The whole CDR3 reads CASSLGSSNQPQHF.

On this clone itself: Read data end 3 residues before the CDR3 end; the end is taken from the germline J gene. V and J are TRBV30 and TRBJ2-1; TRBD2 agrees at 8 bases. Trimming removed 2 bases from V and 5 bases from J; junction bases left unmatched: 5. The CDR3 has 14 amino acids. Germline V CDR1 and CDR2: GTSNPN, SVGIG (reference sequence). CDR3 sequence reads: CAWSSGLGNNEQFF. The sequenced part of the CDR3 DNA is TGTGCCTGGAGTTCGGGACTAGGGAACAATGAG. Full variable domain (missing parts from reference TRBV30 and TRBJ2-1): SQTIHQWPATLVQPVGSPLSLECTVEGTSNPNLYWYRQAAGRGLQLLFYSVGIGQISSEVPQNLSASRPQDRQFILSSKKLLLSDSGFYLCAWSSGLGNNEQFFGPGTRLTVL.

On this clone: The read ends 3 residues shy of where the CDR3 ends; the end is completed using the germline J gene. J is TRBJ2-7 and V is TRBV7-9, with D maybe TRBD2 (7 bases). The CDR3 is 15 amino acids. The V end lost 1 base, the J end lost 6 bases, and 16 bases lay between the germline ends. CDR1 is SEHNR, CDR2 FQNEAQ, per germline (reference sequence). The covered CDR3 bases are TGTGCCAGCAGCTTAGTTGGGGGGGCGGTCTCCGAG. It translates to CASSLVGGAVSE. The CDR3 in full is CASSLVGGAVSEQYF.